Sequencing of this TCR beta chain was carried out in a study of identical twins. CDR3 length equals 15 residues. V was clipped by 4 bases and J by 2 bases, with 8 bases between them. The germline CDR1 and CDR2 sequences are KGHDR and SFDVKD. One entry per CDR3 protein, called by TCRdb with MiXCR from the 5' RACE reads. The sample carries around 480,000 distinct CDR3 sequences, 12% to 15% recorded once. This clonotype was seen a few times. As yet, its antigen is unknown. Points from the study as a whole: The analysis was cross-sectional rather than longitudinal within donors.

The same specimen was also included in a second study, on yellow fever vaccine responses in identical twins.

Input material: CD4+ T cells sorted from blood. The chain employs TRBV24-1 and TRBJ1-6; D possibly corresponds to TRBD1 (6 bases). The receptor comes from a woman in her late teens or twenties in good health. DNA for the CDR3: TGTGCCACCAGTGACGGACAGACCTATAATTCACCCCTCCACTTT. Translation gives CATSDGQTYNSPLHF.